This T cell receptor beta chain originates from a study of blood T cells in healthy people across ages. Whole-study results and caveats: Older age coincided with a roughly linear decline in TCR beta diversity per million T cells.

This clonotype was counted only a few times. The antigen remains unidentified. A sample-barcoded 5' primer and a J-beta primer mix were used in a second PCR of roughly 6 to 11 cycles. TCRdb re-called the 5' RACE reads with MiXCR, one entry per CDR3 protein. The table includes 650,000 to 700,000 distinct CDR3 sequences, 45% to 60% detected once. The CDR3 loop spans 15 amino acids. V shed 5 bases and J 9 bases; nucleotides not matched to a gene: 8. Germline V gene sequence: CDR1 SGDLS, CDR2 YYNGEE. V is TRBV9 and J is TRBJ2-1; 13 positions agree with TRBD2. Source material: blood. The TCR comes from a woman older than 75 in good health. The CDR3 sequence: CASSVTSGRSAEQFF. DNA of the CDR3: TGTGCCAGCAGTGTGACTAGCGGGAGGAGTGCTGAGCAGTTCTTC.